Listed here are 27 T cell receptor beta chains from one sample, sequenced in a study of human T cells and chemical hapten exposure. Using its own MiXCR run on the RACE reads, TCRdb lists one record per CDR3 protein. Of over 300,000 distinct CDR3 sequences in the sample, 4.5% to 6% were seen once. Indicated time point: pre-sensitization, week 0. Treatment specified: therapeutic diphenylcyclopropenone sensitization with weekly scalp DPC. The material was whole blood, obtained in connection with sensitization to the hapten diphenylcyclopropenone (DPC). The receptor set was obtained from a woman between 45 and 60 years old with alopecia areata. Some clones in this sample may be carry-over from other donors' samples.

The chain recombines TRBV3-1 with TRBJ2-7, with D possibly matching TRBD1 (6 bases). V was trimmed by 1 base and J by 1 base, leaving 14 bases between them. CDR3 size: 16 residues. Germline V lookup: CDR1 LGHDT, CDR2 YNNKEL (reference sequence). The CDR3 region is CASSQGRGGRSYEQYF. DNA for the CDR3: TGTGCCAGCAGCCAAGGGCGAGGGGGTAGGTCCTACGAGCAGTACTTC.

This clonotype was observed many times. The CDR3 is CASSVEWTGSDTQYF. The DNA for the CDR3 is TGTGCCAGCAGCGTAGAATGGACAGGGTCAGATACGCAGTATTTT. The rearrangement uses TRBV9 and TRBJ2-3; TRBD1 aligns across 8 bases. This CDR3 is 15 amino acids long. Germline CDR1 and CDR2: SGDLS and YYNGEE. Losses at the gene ends were 0 bases for V and 4 bases for J; bases not matched to a gene: 4.

This clonotype was found many times. The chain joins TRBV10-3 to TRBJ1-1; D is unresolved. This CDR3 has 13 amino acids. Germline V gene data show CDR1 as ENHRY and CDR2 as SYGVKD. Trimming shortened V by 7 bases and J by 4 bases, and 13 bases separated the two germline ends. The CDR3 sequence: CAIIGTEGTEAFF. CDR3 in DNA: TGTGCCATCATCGGAACCGAGGGCACTGAAGCTTTCTTT.

This clonotype appeared a few times. J is TRBJ1-2 and V is TRBV15; the D is unclear. The V gene's germline CDR1 is LNHNV and CDR2 YYDKDF (reference sequence). Trimming pared 0 bases from V and 7 bases from J, leaving 9 bases between. The CDR3 length is 13 residues. The DNA for the CDR3 is TGTGCCACCAGCAGAGATCCCCACCTTGGCTACACCTTC. It translates to CATSRDPHLGYTF.

The table lists this clonotype with a few counts. This sequence may be a read error, since a much larger clone differs from it by one base. V gene TRBV7-2 combines with J gene TRBJ1-2; D is uncertain. The CDR3 extends over 12 amino acids. Germline V gene sequence: CDR1 SGHTA, CDR2 FQGNSA. The CDR3 sequence is CASSLQRSGYNF. The CDR3 region has the DNA TGTGCCAGCAGCTTACAGCGGTCTGGCTACAACTTC.

This clonotype was recorded at least ten times. The chain is built from TRBV20-1 and TRBJ2-7; 8 bases match TRBD2. Germline trimming cut 0 bases from V and 2 bases from J; bases unmatched to any gene: 6. CDR1 and CDR2 (germline): DFQATT, SNEGSKA (reference sequence). The CDR3 runs to 15 residues. This CDR3 is CSARDRAGVAYEQYF. The CDR3 region has the DNA TGCAGTGCTAGAGATAGAGCGGGGGTTGCCTACGAGCAGTACTTC.

Only a few counts were recorded for this clonotype. The J gene is TRBJ2-5, the V gene TRBV7-9; D is perhaps TRBD1 (7 bases). Trimming took off 5 bases at V and 2 bases at J, with 18 bases between the two ends. CDR1 is SEHNR and CDR2 is FQNEAQ in the germline V gene (reference sequence). This CDR3 contains 16 residues. The CDR3 bases are TGTGCCAGCAGCCCCAGGGGGGACGGTGGGCAAGAGACCCAGTACTTC. Protein product: CASSPRGDGGQETQYF.

This clonotype was recorded at least ten times. The rearrangement uses TRBV20-1 and TRBJ2-3; 7 nucleotides line up with TRBD2. With 2 bases clipped from V and 2 bases from J, the junction kept 7 bases outside the gene matches. Germline V gene sequence: CDR1 DFQATT, CDR2 SNEGSKA (reference sequence). This CDR3 is built from 15 residues. CDR3 in amino acids: CSARRAGVSTDTQYF. DNA of the CDR3: TGCAGTGCTAGAAGGGCGGGGGTTTCCACAGATACGCAGTATTTT.

Only a few counts were recorded for this clonotype. The CDR3 here is CASSLGGTGTPDTQYF. The CDR3 nucleotides read TGCGCCAGCAGCTTGGGCGGTACAGGGACGCCCGATACGCAGTATTTT. This rearrangement joins TRBV5-1 to TRBJ2-3, with D perhaps matching TRBD1 (6 bases). In germline, CDR1 is SGHRS, CDR2 YFSETQ. The CDR3 length is 16 residues. The ends were cut back, 0 bases at V and 6 bases at J, with 17 bases in the middle. The variable domain in full, completed from reference TRBV5-1 and TRBJ2-3, reads KAGVTQTPRYLIKTRGQQVTLSCSPISGHRSVSWYQQTPGQGLQFLFEYFSETQRNKGNFPGRFSGRQFSNSRSEMNVSTLELGDSALYLCASSLGGTGTPDTQYFGPGTRLTVL.

The sample holds many counts of this clonotype. The V call is TRBV12-3 or TRBV12-4, the J call TRBJ2-7; 11 bases fit TRBD2. Trimming removed 6 bases from V and 6 bases from J; junction bases left unmatched: 7. This CDR3 region has 14 residues. This CDR3 reads CASRILAGDGEQYF. The CDR3, as DNA: TGTGCCAGCAGGATACTAGCGGGAGATGGCGAGCAGTACTTC.

This clonotype was detected ten times or more. V usage is TRBV7-9 and J usage is TRBJ2-1; D is undetermined. This CDR3 is 16 amino acids long. V lost 0 bases and J lost 0, with 9 bases in between. The germline V gene has CDR1 SEHNR and CDR2 FQNEAQ (reference sequence). CDR3 sequence reads: CASSLAHGSSYNEQFF. In DNA form, the CDR3 reads TGTGCCAGCAGCTTAGCGCACGGTAGCTCCTACAATGAGCAGTTCTTC.

This chain joins TRBV13 and TRBJ2-3; either TRBD1 or TRBD2 may supply D (6 bases each). Per germline, CDR1 PRHDT and CDR2 FYEKMQ (reference sequence). Trimming removed 2 bases from V and 4 bases from J, with 13 bases in between. The CDR3 contains 15 residues. CDR3 sequence: CASSLMGGVADTQYF. Written as DNA, the CDR3 is TGTGCCAGCAGCTTAATGGGGGGCGTCGCAGATACGCAGTATTTT.

This clonotype was seen only a few times. The gene calls are TRBV6-1 and TRBJ2-3; D remains unclear. Trimming pared 3 bases from V and 4 bases from J, leaving 14 bases between. Germline V lookup: CDR1 MNHNS, CDR2 SASEGT. The CDR3 extends over 15 amino acids. The chain's CDR3 is CASSEARPPPDTQYF. CDR3 nucleotides: TGTGCCAGCAGTGAGGCTAGGCCCCCCCCAGATACGCAGTATTTT.

The CDR3, as DNA: TGTGCCAGCAGTACCAGGGGTTCTGAAGCTTTCTTT. Translation: CASSTRGSEAFF. The J gene is TRBJ1-1, the V gene TRBV6-5, with a tentative D call TRBD1 (6 bases). CDR3 length: 12 amino acids. V was trimmed by 5 bases and J by 6 bases, leaving 10 bases between them. Germline values: CDR1 MNHEY, CDR2 SVGAGI.

This clonotype has only a few counts. The gene calls are TRBV10-3 and TRBJ2-1; D remains ambiguous. This CDR3 contains 13 residues. The V gene's germline CDR1 is ENHRY and CDR2 SYGVKD. Trimming pared 6 bases from V and 4 bases from J, leaving 10 bases between. DNA of the CDR3: TGTGCCATCAGCGAAACACCATACAATGAGCAGTTCTTC. Residues: CAISETPYNEQFF.

Many counts were recorded for this clonotype. The V gene is TRBV27, the J gene TRBJ2-7; tentative D call: TRBD2 (6 bases). CDR1 and CDR2 (germline): MNHEY, SMNVEV (reference sequence). V shed 8 bases and J shed 2 bases, with 13 bases lying between them. The CDR3 has 13 residues. The CDR3 region is CASPPEGPYEQYF. In nucleotides, the CDR3 is TGTGCCAGCCCCCCGGAGGGTCCCTACGAGCAGTACTTC.

This clonotype was found many times. CDR3 amino acids: CASSQEATGGPTEAFF. The CDR3 DNA follows: TGTGCCAGCAGCCAAGAGGCGACAGGGGGTCCCACTGAAGCTTTCTTT. This chain uses TRBV4-2 with TRBJ1-1; TRBD1 agrees at 9 bases. V trimming: 0 bases; J trimming: 4 bases; junction bases outside the gene matches: 6. The CDR3 sequence is 16 residues long. CDR1 and CDR2 from the germline V gene are LGHNA and YNFKEQ.

This clonotype was found many times. The chain has TRBV28 and TRBJ1-5, with D hard to call. Germline CDR1 MDHEN, CDR2 SYDVKM. Trimming shortened V by 8 bases and J by 2 bases, and 10 bases separated the two germline ends. The CDR3 spans 13 residues. CDR3 amino acids: CASDRTGNQPQHF. CDR3 DNA sequence: TGTGCCAGCGATAGGACGGGCAATCAGCCCCAGCATTTT.

The sample holds a few counts of this clonotype. The chain uses TRBV20-1 and TRBJ2-7; 9 bases fit TRBD2. Germline CDR1 reads DFQATT; CDR2 reads SNEGSKA (reference sequence). This CDR3 spans 14 amino acids. Trimming removed 0 bases from V and 3 bases from J; junction bases left unmatched: 3. DNA for the CDR3: TGCAGTGCTAGAGACCAGCGGGAGGACTACGAGCAGTACTTC. Encoded protein: CSARDQREDYEQYF.

This clonotype has just a few counts. This chain joins TRBV3-1 and TRBJ1-1, with D perhaps TRBD1 (6 bases). CDR3 size: 15 residues. Trimming removed 1 base from V and 4 bases from J, with 13 bases in between. Germline V gene sequence: CDR1 LGHDT, CDR2 YNNKEL (reference sequence). CDR3 DNA sequence: TGTGCCAGCAGCCAAGGACAGGCAGGTGTCACTGAAGCTTTCTTT. It translates to CASSQGQAGVTEAFF.

This clonotype appeared many times. The chain employs TRBV29-1 and TRBJ2-5; D may be TRBD1 (7 bases). Trimming pared 4 bases from V and 5 bases from J, leaving 14 bases between. The CDR3 has 13 residues. Germline V CDR1 and CDR2: SQVTM, ANQGSEA. The CDR3 nucleotides read TGCAGCGTTGGGGGGGACAGCCCGGAGACCCAGTACTTC. This gives the protein CSVGGDSPETQYF.

This clonotype has ten or more counts. The genes are TRBV28 and TRBJ2-7, with D maybe TRBD2 (5 bases). CDR1 and CDR2 from the germline V gene are MDHEN and SYDVKM. Trimming removed 3 bases from V and 2 bases from J, with 8 bases in between. The CDR3 extends over 13 amino acids. CDR3 nucleotide sequence: TGTGCCAGCAGTTTGACTATACCCTACGAGCAGTACTTC. This encodes CASSLTIPYEQYF. Full variable domain (missing parts from reference TRBV28 and TRBJ2-7): DVKVTQSSRYLVKRTGEKVFLECVQDMDHENMFWYRQDPGLGLRLIYFSYDVKMKEKGDIPEGYSVSREKKERFSLILESASTNQTSMYLCASSLTIPYEQYFGPGTRLTVT.

This clonotype was found a few times. The chain recombines TRBV7-8 with TRBJ1-4, with no clear D. The CDR3 extends over 13 amino acids. Trimming removed 8 bases at V and 0 bases at J, with 7 bases between. Germline V gene lookup returns CDR1 SGHVS and CDR2 FQNEAQ. The DNA of the CDR3 is TGTGCCAGCCACGGTGCAACTAATGAAAAACTGTTTTTT. Translated, it gives CASHGATNEKLFF.

About this clonotype: With a much larger clone just one base away, this may be a read error. J is TRBJ1-2 and V is TRBV2; tentative D call: TRBD1 (5 bases). The CDR3 has 14 amino acids. The germline V and J ends were trimmed by 7 bases and 4 bases, with 16 bases remaining between them. The germline gives CDR1 SNHLY, CDR2 FYNNEI. CDR3 coding DNA: TGTGCCAGCACCGAATCGGGGGACTGCTATGGCTACACCTTC. Translated: CASTESGDCYGYTF.

This clonotype was recorded at least ten times. The chain carries TRBV7-9 and TRBJ2-1, with TRBD1 identical over 7 bases. This CDR3 contains 15 residues. V lost 2 bases to trimming and J lost 1 base; unmatched junction nucleotides: 2. Germline V gene data show CDR1 as SEHNR and CDR2 as FQNEAQ (reference sequence). CDR3 amino acids: CASSLQQGSYNEQFF. CDR3 nucleotides: TGTGCCAGCAGCTTACAACAGGGGTCCTACAATGAGCAGTTCTTC.

This clonotype has just a few counts. This chain joins TRBV5-5 and TRBJ2-3; TRBD2 is a possible D gene (6 bases). V lost 1 base and J lost 13, with 13 bases in between. Germline V gene data show CDR1 as SGHKS and CDR2 as YYEKEE (reference sequence). The CDR3 is 12 amino acids. CDR3 protein: CASSLPPGGEYF. In nucleotides, the CDR3 is TGTGCCAGCAGCTTGCCCCCCGGGGGAGAGTATTTT.

The chain recombines TRBV7-9 with TRBJ2-2; TRBD1 might be the D (6 bases). Per germline, CDR1 SEHNR and CDR2 FQNEAQ (reference sequence). The CDR3 is 14 amino acids. V dropped 5 bases and J dropped 7 bases, with 14 bases sitting between them. Here the CDR3 reads CASSVTGRHGELFF. CDR3 nucleotides: TGTGCCAGCAGCGTAACAGGGAGACACGGGGAGCTGTTTTTT.